This entry is about one T cell receptor (beta chain). Its antigen is as yet unknown. The sample is drawn from a study of immune evolution from preneoplasia to lung adenocarcinoma. Study-wide results and limits: Top clone share appeared to fall from AAH through AIS, MIA, adenocarcinoma.

Assay used: immunoSEQ multiplex PCR; TCRdb lists only in-frame clones, some missing. The sample consists of around 6,400 clones, approximately 85% of them appearing once. Germline V gene lookup returns CDR1 SGHRS and CDR2 YFSETQ. The CDR3 is made up of 13 amino acids. J was trimmed by 5 bases and V by 3 bases; bases with no gene match: 4. The sample consisted of FFPE invasive lung adenocarcinoma tissue. The sequence came from a person between 50 and 69 years old with lung adenocarcinoma. The gene calls are TRBV5-1 and TRBJ2-7, with 8 bases lining up with TRBD2. The CDR3 sequence is CASSSMTSDEQYF. As DNA, the CDR3 is TGCGCCAGCAGCTCCATGACTAGCGACGAGCAGTACTTC.